The 16 T cell receptor beta chains reported below all come from one sample, sequenced in a study of T cells in localized non-small cell lung cancer. Profiled with immunoSEQ multiplex PCR; TCRdb holds only in-frame clones, not every one. The table shows almost 30,000 clones, with 70% to 90% occurring only once. The input for sequencing was peripheral blood, taken before any cancer treatment. The source is a female donor aged 60 or older with stage III squamous cell lung carcinoma.

The rearrangement joins TRBV6-5 to TRBJ1-5, with unresolved D. This CDR3 comprises 14 residues. Germline lookup yields CDR1 MNHEY and CDR2 SVGAGI. V lost 3 bases and J 4 bases, leaving 10 bases between the germline ends. This CDR3 is CASSYSGPNQPQHF. The CDR3 bases are TGTGCCAGCAGTTATTCCGGGCCAAATCAGCCCCAGCATTTT.

The chain has TRBV7-9 and TRBJ2-3; no definite D call. The CDR3 covers 14 residues. Trimming pared 1 base from V and 1 base from J, leaving 6 bases between. Germline values: CDR1 SEHNR, CDR2 FQNEAQ (reference sequence). CDR3 residues: CASSLEYRTDTQYF. The CDR3 DNA reads TGTGCCAGCAGCTTAGAGTACCGCACAGATACGCAGTATTTT. The full variable domain, in which reference TRBV7-9 and TRBJ2-3 provide the parts outside the CDR3, is DTGVSQNPRHKITKRGQNVTFRCDPISEHNRLYWYRQTLGQGPEFLTYFQNEAQLEKSRLLSDRFSAERPKGSFSTLEIQRTEQGDSAMYLCASSLEYRTDTQYFGPGTRLTVL.

V and J are TRBV10-3 and TRBJ2-3, with D possibly called TRBD1 or TRBD2 (6 bases each). The CDR3 is 15 amino acids. Between the trimmed V and J ends, which lost 0 bases and 5 bases, there was a span of 12 bases. The germline V gene encodes CDR1 ENHRY and CDR2 SYGVKD. CDR3 sequence reads: CAISESRGAGDTQYF. DNA for the CDR3: TGTGCCATCAGTGAGTCGAGGGGGGCGGGAGATACGCAGTATTTT.

The V gene is TRBV19, the J gene TRBJ2-2; D ambiguous. The length of the CDR3 is 12 residues. The germline V gene encodes CDR1 LNHDA and CDR2 SQIVND (reference sequence). V was shortened by 0 bases and J by 8 bases, with 4 bases between the two germline ends. The CDR3 region has the DNA TGTGCCAGTAGTATAGATAGTGGGGAGCTGTTTTTT. This translates into CASSIDSGELFF.

J is TRBJ1-2 and V is TRBV6-6, with D perhaps TRBD1 (6 bases). From germline, CDR1 is MNHNY and CDR2 SVGAGI (reference sequence). V lost 1 base and J 4 bases, leaving 7 bases between the germline ends. The length of the CDR3 is 13 residues. This chain's CDR3 is CASSYLGAYGYTF. CDR3 DNA: TGTGCCAGCAGTTACTTGGGGGCCTATGGCTACACCTTC.

The genes are TRBV11-1 and TRBJ2-3, with 7 bases aligning to TRBD2. The CDR3 runs to 15 residues. Germline V CDR1 and CDR2: SGHAT, FQDESV (reference sequence). With 7 bases clipped from V and 0 bases from J, the junction kept 7 bases outside the gene matches. The CDR3 loop reads CASTAGRGSTDTQYF. The CDR3 coding sequence is TGTGCCAGCACCGCAGGGAGGGGTAGCACAGATACGCAGTATTTT.

The chain links TRBV18 to TRBJ1-1, with D unresolved. The V gene lost 6 bases and the J gene lost 4 bases, with 15 bases spanning the gap. From germline, CDR1 is KGHSH and CDR2 LQKENI. This CDR3 is built from 14 residues. The CDR3 region is CASSGEQISTEAFF. CDR3 nucleotide sequence: TGTGCCAGCTCCGGGGAGCAAATTTCCACTGAAGCTTTCTTT.

The V and J genes are TRBV2 and TRBJ1-2; D unresolved. CDR1 is SNHLY and CDR2 is FYNNEI in the germline V gene. The V and J ends lost 6 bases and 2 bases respectively, with 7 bases between them. The CDR3 has 12 residues. CDR3 sequence reads: CASRKLNYGYTF. CDR3 sequence (DNA): TGTGCCAGCAGGAAATTGAACTATGGCTACACCTTC. Based on the CDR3 plus reference TRBV2 and TRBJ1-2, the full variable domain is EPEVTQTPSHQVTQMGQEVILRCVPISNHLYFYWYRQILGQKVEFLVSFYNNEISEKSEIFDDQFSVERPDGSNFTLKIRSTKLEDSAMYFCASRKLNYGYTFGSGTRLTVV.

A note on this clone: At one end, the junction sequence differs from germline, possibly due to a read error. The V and J genes are TRBV19 and TRBJ1-2; D may be TRBD1 (6 bases). Germline CDR1 reads LNHDA; CDR2 reads SQIVND (reference sequence). CDR3 length: 14 residues. The CDR3: CASTPSVRTEEGRF. CDR3 bases: TGTGCCAGTACCCCCTCGGTGAGGACAGAGGAAGGACGATTC.

The rearrangement links TRBV5-6 to TRBJ2-7, with D maybe TRBD2 (6 bases). This CDR3 region has 16 residues. The V and J ends lost 2 bases and 0 bases respectively, with 15 bases between them. Germline V gene sequence: CDR1 SGHDT, CDR2 YYEEEE. CDR3 sequence reads: CASSFSGDWSSYEQYF. CDR3 coding DNA: TGTGCCAGCAGCTTTTCTGGGGACTGGAGCTCCTACGAGCAGTACTTC.

The rearrangement joins TRBV28 to TRBJ2-7; either TRBD1 or TRBD2 may fit D (5 bases each). There are 15 residues in the CDR3. The V and J ends lost 6 bases and 3 bases respectively, with 18 bases between them. Per germline, CDR1 MDHEN and CDR2 SYDVKM. The CDR3 protein is CASSRGPYADYEQYF. The CDR3 DNA reads as TGTGCCAGCAGCCGGGGACCGTATGCTGACTACGAGCAGTACTTC.

This chain joins TRBV6-1 and TRBJ2-7; a weak D match, TRBD2 (5 bases). The CDR3 length is 13 residues. The germline CDR1 and CDR2 sequences are MNHNS and SASEGT. The V end lost 8 bases, the J end lost 6 bases, and 17 bases lay between the germline ends. The CDR3 region has the DNA TGTGCCAGCTCCGTTGTCCCGGCGGGCGAGCAGTACTTC. Protein: CASSVVPAGEQYF.

The rearrangement joins TRBV19 to TRBJ2-6, with 7 positions matching TRBD2. V lost 6 bases and J lost 2; bases outside the gene matches: 4. This CDR3 contains 15 residues. CDR1 is LNHDA and CDR2 is SQIVND in the germline V gene (reference sequence). The CDR3 region is CASSWGGAGANVLTF. The CDR3 nucleotides read TGTGCCAGTAGCTGGGGAGGGGCTGGGGCCAACGTCCTGACTTTC.

DNA of the CDR3: TGTGCCAGCAGTTTTCTAGACAGGTCTAACTATGGCTACACCTTC. Protein product: CASSFLDRSNYGYTF. The chain is built from TRBV28 and TRBJ1-2, with D possibly being TRBD1 (6 bases). CDR1 and CDR2 (germline): MDHEN, SYDVKM. This CDR3 is 15 amino acids long. Trimming shortened V by 3 bases and J by 0 bases, and 11 bases separated the two germline ends.

The chain joins TRBV28 to TRBJ1-2, with 7 bases aligning to TRBD1. In germline, CDR1 is MDHEN, CDR2 SYDVKM. The CDR3 totals 12 residues. J gave up 3 bases and V 6 bases, and 1 base lay outside the gene matches. CDR3 DNA sequence: TGTGCCAGCAGGACAGGGTACTATGGCTACACCTTC. Translated: CASRTGYYGYTF.

The V call is TRBV7-7, the J call TRBJ2-4; 9 bases match TRBD2. The CDR3 runs 17 residues. Trimming removed 7 bases from V and 4 bases from J; junction bases left unmatched: 14. Germline lookup yields CDR1 SSHAT and CDR2 FNYEAQ (reference sequence). Written as DNA, the CDR3 is TGTGCCAGCATTCTCCCCGACAGCGGGGGGCCAAAAAACATTCAGTACTTC. Amino acids: CASILPDSGGPKNIQYF.